This T cell receptor (beta chain) comes out of a study of shared clonotypes between healthy human individuals. As for this clone: Antigen: not known.

The donor cohort consisted entirely of Caucasian adults residing in Nashville, Tennessee. With V trimmed by 10 bases and J by 6 bases, 17 bases remained unmatched. Germline lookup yields CDR1 MDHEN and CDR2 SYDVKM. The CDR3 covers 17 residues. Study-level findings and limits: On the whole, naive subsets had larger estimated richness than memory subsets had.

For each subset, genomic DNA was distributed in equal portions over several immunoSEQ plates. On sorted subsets, replicate PCRs used approximately 190 ng DNA, or tens of thousands of T cell genomes. The assay was immunoSEQ multiplex PCR, and TCRdb's table has in-frame clones only and misses some. The sample shows approximately 530,000 clones, 95% to 97% of them seen only once. The source is a woman in her thirties in good health. V gene TRBV28 combines with J gene TRBJ2-3; 12 bases map to TRBD2. The sample comprised naive CD4+ T cells sorted from blood. Subset denoted: CD45RA+ positively selected. CDR3 residues: CATTETSGSSAGDTQYF. The CDR3 nucleotides read TGTGCCACCACGGAGACTAGCGGGAGTAGTGCAGGGGATACGCAGTATTTT.